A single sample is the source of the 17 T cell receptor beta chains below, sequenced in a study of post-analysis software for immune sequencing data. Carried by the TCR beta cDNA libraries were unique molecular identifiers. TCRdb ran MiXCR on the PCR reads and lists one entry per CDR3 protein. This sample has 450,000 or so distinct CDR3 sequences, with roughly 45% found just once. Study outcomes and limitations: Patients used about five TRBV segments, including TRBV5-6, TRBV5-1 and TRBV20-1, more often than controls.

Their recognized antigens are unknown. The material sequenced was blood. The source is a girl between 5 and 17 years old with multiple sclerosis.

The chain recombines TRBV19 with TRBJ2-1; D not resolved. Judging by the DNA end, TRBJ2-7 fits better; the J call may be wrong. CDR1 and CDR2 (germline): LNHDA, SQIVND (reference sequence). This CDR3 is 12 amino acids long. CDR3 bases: TGTGCCAGTAGTCCTGCCGAGAATGAGCAGTACTTC. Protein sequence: CASSPAENEQYF.

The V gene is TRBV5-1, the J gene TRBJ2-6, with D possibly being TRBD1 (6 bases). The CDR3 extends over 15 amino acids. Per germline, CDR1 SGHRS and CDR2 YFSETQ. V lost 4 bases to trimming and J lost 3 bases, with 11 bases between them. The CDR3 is CASSLQGFGANVLTF. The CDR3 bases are TGCGCCAGCAGCCTACAGGGTTTTGGGGCCAACGTCCTGACTTTC.

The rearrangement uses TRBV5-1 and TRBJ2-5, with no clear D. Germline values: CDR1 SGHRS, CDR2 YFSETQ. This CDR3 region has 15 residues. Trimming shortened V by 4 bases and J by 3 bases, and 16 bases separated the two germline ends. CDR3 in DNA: TGCGCCAGCAGCGCTTCGGCGGATCCAGAAGAGACCCAGTACTTC. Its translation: CASSASADPEETQYF.

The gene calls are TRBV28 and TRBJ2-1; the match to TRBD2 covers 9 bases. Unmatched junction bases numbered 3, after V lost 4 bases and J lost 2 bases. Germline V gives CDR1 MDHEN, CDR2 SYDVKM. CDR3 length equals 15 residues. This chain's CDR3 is CASSYSSGAYNEQFF. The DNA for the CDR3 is TGTGCCAGCAGTTATTCTAGCGGGGCCTACAATGAGCAGTTCTTC.

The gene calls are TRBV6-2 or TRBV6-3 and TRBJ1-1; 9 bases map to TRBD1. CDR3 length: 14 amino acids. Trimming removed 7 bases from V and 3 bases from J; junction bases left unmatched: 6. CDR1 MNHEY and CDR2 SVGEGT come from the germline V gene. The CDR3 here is CASKTQGAHTEAFF. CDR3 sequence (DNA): TGTGCCAGCAAGACACAGGGGGCGCACACTGAAGCTTTCTTT.

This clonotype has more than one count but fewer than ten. CDR3 in amino acids: CATGPSGTSYNEQFF. CDR3 coding DNA: TGTGCCACCGGACCTAGCGGAACTTCCTACAATGAGCAGTTCTTC. This rearrangement joins TRBV24-1 to TRBJ2-1; TRBD2 agrees at 7 bases. The ends lost 9 bases at V and 1 base at J; junction bases unmatched: 8. Germline CDR1 KGHDR, CDR2 SFDVKD. CDR3 size: 15 residues.

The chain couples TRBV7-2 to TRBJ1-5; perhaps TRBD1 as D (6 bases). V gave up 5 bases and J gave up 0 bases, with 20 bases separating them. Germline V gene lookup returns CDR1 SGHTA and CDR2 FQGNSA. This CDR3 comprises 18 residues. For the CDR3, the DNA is TGTGCCAGCAGCATCGCCCTGCCGGGACAATATAGCAATCAGCCCCAGCATTTT. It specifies CASSIALPGQYSNQPQHF.

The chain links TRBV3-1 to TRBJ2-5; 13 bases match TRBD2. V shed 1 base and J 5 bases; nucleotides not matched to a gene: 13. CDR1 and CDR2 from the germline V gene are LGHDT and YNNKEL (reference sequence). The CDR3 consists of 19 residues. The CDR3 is CASSQGPHRTSGSEETQYF. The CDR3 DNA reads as TGTGCCAGCAGCCAAGGGCCTCACAGGACTAGCGGGAGCGAGGAGACCCAGTACTTC.

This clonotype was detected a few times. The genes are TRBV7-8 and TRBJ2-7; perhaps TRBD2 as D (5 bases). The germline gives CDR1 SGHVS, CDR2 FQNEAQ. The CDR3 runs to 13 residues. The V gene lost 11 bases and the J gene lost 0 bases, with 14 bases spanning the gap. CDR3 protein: CASAGPSSYEQYF. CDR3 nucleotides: TGTGCCTCCGCGGGCCCTAGCTCCTACGAGCAGTACTTC.

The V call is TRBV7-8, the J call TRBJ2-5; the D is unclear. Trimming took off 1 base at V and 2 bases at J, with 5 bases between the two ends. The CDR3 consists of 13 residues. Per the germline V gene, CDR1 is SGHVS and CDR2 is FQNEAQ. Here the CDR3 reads CASSLVAQETQYF. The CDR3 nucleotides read TGTGCCAGCAGCTTAGTGGCACAAGAGACCCAGTACTTC.

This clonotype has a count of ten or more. The CDR3 is CSTRTSGSLSTQYF. In DNA, the CDR3 is TGCAGCACCCGGACTAGCGGGAGTTTGAGTACGCAGTATTTT. V is TRBV29-1 and J is TRBJ2-3; 13 nucleotides match TRBD2. With V trimmed by 8 bases and J by 8 bases, 10 bases remained unmatched. Per the germline V gene, CDR1 is SQVTM and CDR2 is ANQGSEA. The CDR3 has 14 residues.

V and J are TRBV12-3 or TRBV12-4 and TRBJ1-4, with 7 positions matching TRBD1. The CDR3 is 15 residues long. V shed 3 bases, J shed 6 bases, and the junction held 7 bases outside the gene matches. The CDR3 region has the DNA TGTGCCAGCAGTTTCTCCAGGGGGACCGATGAAAAACTGTTTTTT. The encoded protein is CASSFSRGTDEKLFF.

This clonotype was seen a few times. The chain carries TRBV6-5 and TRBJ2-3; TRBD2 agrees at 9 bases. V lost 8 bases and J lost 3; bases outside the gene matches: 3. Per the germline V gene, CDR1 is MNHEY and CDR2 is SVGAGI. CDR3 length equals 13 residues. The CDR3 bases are TGTGCCAGCCTCCTAGCGGGGACAGATACGCAGTATTTT. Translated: CASLLAGTDTQYF.

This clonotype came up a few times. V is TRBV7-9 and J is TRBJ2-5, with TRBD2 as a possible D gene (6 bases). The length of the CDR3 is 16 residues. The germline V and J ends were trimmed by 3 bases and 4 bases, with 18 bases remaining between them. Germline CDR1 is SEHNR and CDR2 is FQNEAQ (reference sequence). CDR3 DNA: TGTGCCAGCAGCTTCCTCACCGGACTAAGGATAGAGACCCAGTACTTC. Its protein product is CASSFLTGLRIETQYF. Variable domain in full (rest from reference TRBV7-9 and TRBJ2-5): DTGVSQNPRHKITKRGQNVTFRCDPISEHNRLYWYRQTLGQGPEFLTYFQNEAQLEKSRLLSDRFSAERPKGSFSTLEIQRTEQGDSAMYLCASSFLTGLRIETQYFGPGTRLLVL.

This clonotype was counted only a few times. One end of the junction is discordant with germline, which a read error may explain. This CDR3 reads CASSWRGALGNQPQHF. The CDR3, as DNA: TGTGCCAGTAGTTGGAGGGGCGCCTTGGGCAATCAGCCCCAGCATTTT. The chain combines TRBV28 with TRBJ1-5; perhaps TRBD1 as D (5 bases). CDR1 and CDR2 (germline): MDHEN, SYDVKM. The CDR3 is 16 residues long. Complete variable domain (other parts from reference TRBV28 and TRBJ1-5): DVKVTQSSRYLVKRTGEKVFLECVQDMDHENMFWYRQDPGLGLRLIYFSYDVKMKEKGDIPEGYSVSREKKERFSLILESASTNQTSMYLCASSWRGALGNQPQHFGDGTRLSIL.

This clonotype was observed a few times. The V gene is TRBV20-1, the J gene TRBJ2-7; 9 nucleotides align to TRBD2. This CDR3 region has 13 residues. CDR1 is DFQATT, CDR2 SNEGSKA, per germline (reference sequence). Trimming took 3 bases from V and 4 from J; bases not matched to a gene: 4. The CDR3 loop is CSARTSGMYEQYF. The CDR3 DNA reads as TGCAGTGCTAGGACTAGCGGAATGTACGAGCAGTACTTC.

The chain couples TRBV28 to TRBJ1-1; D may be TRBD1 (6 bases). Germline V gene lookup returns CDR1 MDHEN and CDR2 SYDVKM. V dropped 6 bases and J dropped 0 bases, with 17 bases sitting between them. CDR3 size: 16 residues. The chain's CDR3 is CASRSLGGTVNTEAFF. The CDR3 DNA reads TGTGCCAGCAGATCATTAGGGGGTACAGTGAACACTGAAGCTTTCTTT.